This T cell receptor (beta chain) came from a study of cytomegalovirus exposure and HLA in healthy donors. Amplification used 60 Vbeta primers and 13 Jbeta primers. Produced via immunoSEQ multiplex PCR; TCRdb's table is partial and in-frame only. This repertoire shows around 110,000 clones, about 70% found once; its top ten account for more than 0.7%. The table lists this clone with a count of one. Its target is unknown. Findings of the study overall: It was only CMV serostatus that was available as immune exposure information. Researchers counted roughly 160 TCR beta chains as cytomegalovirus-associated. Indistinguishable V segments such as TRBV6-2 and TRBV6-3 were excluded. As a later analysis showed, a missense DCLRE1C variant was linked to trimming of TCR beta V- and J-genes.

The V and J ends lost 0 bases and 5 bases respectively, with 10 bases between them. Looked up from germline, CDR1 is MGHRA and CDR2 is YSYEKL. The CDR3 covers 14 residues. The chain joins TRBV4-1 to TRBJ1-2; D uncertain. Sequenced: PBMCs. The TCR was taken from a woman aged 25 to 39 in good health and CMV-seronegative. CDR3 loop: CASSQESGGYGYTF. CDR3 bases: TGCGCCAGCAGCCAAGAGAGCGGAGGGTATGGCTACACCTTC.